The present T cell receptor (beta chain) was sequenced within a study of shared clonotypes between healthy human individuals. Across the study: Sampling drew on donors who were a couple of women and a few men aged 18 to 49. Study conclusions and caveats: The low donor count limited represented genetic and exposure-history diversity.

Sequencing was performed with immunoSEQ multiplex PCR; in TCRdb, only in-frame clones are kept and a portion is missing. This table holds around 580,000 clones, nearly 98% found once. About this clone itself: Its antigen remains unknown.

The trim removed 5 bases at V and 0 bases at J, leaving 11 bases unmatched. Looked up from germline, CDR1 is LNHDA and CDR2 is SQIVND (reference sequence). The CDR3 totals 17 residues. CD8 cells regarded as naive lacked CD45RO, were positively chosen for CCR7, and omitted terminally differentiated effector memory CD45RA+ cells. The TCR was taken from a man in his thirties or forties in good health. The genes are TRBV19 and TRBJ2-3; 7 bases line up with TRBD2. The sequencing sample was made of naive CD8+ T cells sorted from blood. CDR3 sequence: CASSLKDGRFSTDTQYF. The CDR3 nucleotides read TGTGCCAGTAGTCTTAAAGACGGGAGGTTTAGCACAGATACGCAGTATTTT.